What follows are 20 T cell receptor beta chains derived from one specimen sequenced in a study of blood T cell repertoires in COVID-19. Repertoires were generated with immunoSEQ multiplex PCR, while TCRdb's copy carries only in-frame clones and drops some. This table has 150,000 to 250,000 clones, 70% to 80% appearing once. The material sequenced was peripheral blood. The receptor source for this set is a woman aged 40 to 50 with COVID-19, enrolled during active disease.

This clone was seen more than once but under ten times. This sequence joins TRBV7-9 and TRBJ2-5; 9 nucleotides agree with TRBD1. The V segment lost 5 bases and the J segment 5 bases; nucleotides outside the gene matches: 9. CDR1 is SEHNR, CDR2 FQNEAQ, per germline (reference sequence). The CDR3 sequence is 15 residues long. CDR3: CASSRVQGAWETQYF. CDR3 in DNA: TGTGCCAGCAGCCGAGTACAGGGGGCTTGGGAGACCCAGTACTTC.

The chain joins TRBV7-2 to TRBJ1-3, with D unclear. The length of the CDR3 is 14 residues. CDR1 SGHTA and CDR2 FQGNSA come from the germline V gene. V was cut by 8 bases and J by 0 bases, with 11 bases left in between. The DNA for the CDR3 is TGTGCCAGCGGCATGTGGAGCTCTGGAAACACCATATATTTT. Translation: CASGMWSSGNTIYF. Looking up the rest from reference TRBV7-2 and TRBJ1-3 gives the full variable domain: GAGVSQSPSNKVTEKGKDVELRCDPISGHTALYWYRQSLGQGLEFLIYFQGNSAPDKSGLPSDRFSAERTGGSVSTLTIQRTQQEDSAVYLCASGMWSSGNTIYFGEGSWLTVV.

The chain has TRBV2 and TRBJ2-7; the D gene is possibly TRBD2 (6 bases). Germline CDR1 and CDR2: SNHLY and FYNNEI. The CDR3 sequence is 12 residues long. Trimming cost V 6 bases and J 9 bases, with 15 bases left between them. The CDR3 region is CASRGSLGGQYF. CDR3 sequence (DNA): TGTGCCAGCAGAGGGTCACTGGGAGGGCAGTACTTC.

V is TRBV15 and J is TRBJ2-5; TRBD1 is a possible D gene (6 bases). Trimming left V 1 base short and J 7 bases short, with 16 bases between. The CDR3 consists of 15 residues. Germline values: CDR1 LNHNV, CDR2 YYDKDF (reference sequence). This CDR3 reads CATSRGVGGGGTQYF. Here the CDR3 DNA reads TGTGCCACCAGCAGAGGAGTTGGGGGCGGTGGGACCCAGTACTTC.

The CDR3 DNA is TGTGCCAGCAGCCCGACTAGCGGGAGCACAGATACGCAGTATTTT. The encoded protein is CASSPTSGSTDTQYF. This rearrangement joins TRBV4-2 to TRBJ2-3; TRBD2 matches 10 bases. Looked up from germline, CDR1 is LGHNA and CDR2 is YNFKEQ. V shed 4 bases and J 0 bases; nucleotides not matched to a gene: 1. The CDR3 is made up of 15 amino acids.

The chain has TRBV5-8 and TRBJ1-2; 8 bases fit TRBD1. The junction had 10 bases not matched to a gene; V was cut back by 4 bases and J by 11 bases. Germline loops: CDR1 SGHTS, CDR2 YDEGEE. The CDR3 is 13 amino acids. Written as DNA, the CDR3 is TGTGCCAGCAGCCCGGACAGGGCCTTTGGATACACCTTC. Its translation is CASSPDRAFGYTF. Variable domain in full (rest from reference TRBV5-8 and TRBJ1-2): EAGVTQSPTHLIKTRGQQATLRCSPISGHTSVYWYQQALGLGLQFLLWYDEGEERNRGNFPPRFSGRQFPNYSSELNVNALELEDSALYLCASSPDRAFGYTFGSGTRLTVV.

The rearrangement uses TRBV5-1 and TRBJ2-3; 9 bases are shared with TRBD1. CDR3 length: 17 residues. Germline CDR1 SGHRS, CDR2 YFSETQ. Trimming took 2 bases from V and 0 from J; bases not matched to a gene: 7. DNA of the CDR3: TGCGCCAGCAGCTTAGCCGGGACAGGGTCTAGCACAGATACGCAGTATTTT. Its protein product is CASSLAGTGSSTDTQYF.

This clone was counted between two and nine times. V is TRBV4-3 and J is TRBJ2-5; 8 nucleotides align to TRBD1. Per the germline V gene, CDR1 is LGHNA and CDR2 is YSLEER. The V segment lost 3 bases and the J segment 6 bases; nucleotides outside the gene matches: 12. The CDR3 consists of 16 residues. The CDR3 DNA follows: TGCGCCAGCAGCCATTCCGCCGGGACAGGTAGTCAGACCCAGTACTTC. It yields the protein CASSHSAGTGSQTQYF.

V is TRBV5-1 and J is TRBJ1-2, with a tentative D call TRBD1 (6 bases). CDR1 is SGHRS, CDR2 YFSETQ, per germline. With 3 bases removed from V and 2 bases from J, the gap between germline ends came to 8 bases. The CDR3 runs to 13 residues. CDR3 sequence reads: CASSWTENYGYTF. CDR3 in DNA: TGCGCCAGCAGCTGGACAGAGAACTATGGCTACACCTTC.

The count of this clone is one. V gene TRBV12-3 or TRBV12-4 combines with J gene TRBJ1-4; possibly TRBD1 for D (5 bases). The CDR3 is made up of 13 amino acids. Trimming left V 4 bases short and J 8 bases short, with 11 bases between. As DNA, the CDR3 is TGTGCCAGCAGTTGGGGCGCCGCCGAAAAACTGTTTTTT. It codes for CASSWGAAEKLFF.

The CDR3, as DNA: TGCGCCAGCAGCCAAGGGGACAGAAAGAACACTGAAGCTTTCTTT. Its translation is CASSQGDRKNTEAFF. The chain joins TRBV4-1 to TRBJ1-1; 7 bases line up with TRBD1. J lost 1 base, V lost 1 base, and 3 bases had no gene match. CDR3 size: 15 residues. The germline V gene has CDR1 MGHRA and CDR2 YSYEKL.

V is TRBV18 and J is TRBJ2-6, with D possibly TRBD2 on 5 matching bases. The CDR3 runs 17 residues. The V and J ends lost 3 bases and 3 bases respectively, with 15 bases between them. Germline CDR1 and CDR2: KGHSH and LQKENI. The CDR3 DNA is TGTGCCAGCTCACCGACCGCCGGGGTTGTTGGGGCCAACGTCCTGACTTTC. Its protein is CASSPTAGVVGANVLTF.

The J gene is TRBJ2-2, the V gene TRBV5-3; 12 positions agree with TRBD1. TRBV5-3 is an ORF; its function is uncertain. Germline trimming cut 3 bases from V and 6 bases from J; bases unmatched to any gene: 9. The CDR3 is 17 residues long. The CDR3: CARSSRDRGQGSGELFF. As DNA, the CDR3 is TGTGCCAGAAGCTCCCGGGACAGGGGGCAGGGATCCGGGGAGCTGTTTTTT.

This chain uses TRBV11-2 with TRBJ2-1, with D perhaps matching TRBD2 (6 bases). The CDR3 length is 15 residues. V dropped 0 bases and J dropped 4 bases, with 10 bases sitting between them. Germline-derived CDR1 and CDR2 are SGHAT and FQNNGV. The CDR3 here is CASSLDPGAYNEQFF. CDR3 in DNA: TGTGCCAGCAGCTTAGATCCGGGAGCATACAATGAGCAGTTCTTC.

V usage is TRBV9 and J usage is TRBJ1-2, with TRBD1 matching over 7 bases. This CDR3 contains 13 residues. In germline, CDR1 is SGDLS, CDR2 YYNGEE. The V segment lost 1 base and the J segment 4 bases; nucleotides outside the gene matches: 1. DNA of the CDR3: TGTGCCAGCAGCGTAAACAGGGGCTATGGCTACACCTTC. This encodes CASSVNRGYGYTF.

Here the CDR3 reads CASSPGHGPETQYF. CDR3 DNA sequence: TGTGCCAGCAGCCCTGGACACGGCCCTGAGACCCAGTACTTC. The rearrangement joins TRBV7-3 to TRBJ2-5, with D possibly TRBD1 on 5 matching bases. CDR3 size: 14 residues. Germline assignment: CDR1 SGHTA and CDR2 FQGTGA. Trimming shortened V by 5 bases and J by 5 bases, and 15 bases separated the two germline ends.

V and J are TRBV13 and TRBJ1-5; 8 bases are shared with TRBD1. This CDR3 has 16 residues. Germline-derived CDR1 and CDR2 are PRHDT and FYEKMQ (reference sequence). The V and J ends lost 2 bases and 5 bases, in that order; junction bases with no gene match: 8. The CDR3 nucleotides read TGTGCCAGCAGCTTAAGGCAGGGGGCGAGGGATCAGCCCCAGCATTTT. Translating gives CASSLRQGARDQPQHF. Variable domain in full (rest from reference TRBV13 and TRBJ1-5): AAGVIQSPRHLIKEKRETATLKCYPIPRHDTVYWYQQGPGQDPQFLISFYEKMQSDKGSIPDRFSAQQFSDYHSELNMSSLELGDSALYFCASSLRQGARDQPQHFGDGTRLSIL.

This rearrangement joins TRBV27 to TRBJ1-5; a possible D gene is TRBD1 (5 bases). This CDR3 region has 15 residues. Trimming took off 6 bases at V and 2 bases at J, with 14 bases between the two ends. The germline gives CDR1 MNHEY, CDR2 SMNVEV (reference sequence). The CDR3 protein is CASSPGGIGNQPQHF. CDR3 DNA: TGTGCCAGCAGCCCGGGGGGGATCGGCAATCAGCCCCAGCATTTT.

Here the CDR3 DNA reads TGTGCCACCAGTGAGGTCGGAGCCCAAGGCACCGGGGAGCTGTTTTTT. It is translated as CATSEVGAQGTGELFF. This chain joins TRBV24-1 and TRBJ2-2; D is uncertain. The V end was cut by 4 bases, the J end by 4 bases, with 15 bases between. The CDR3 has 16 amino acids. Per the germline V gene, CDR1 is KGHDR and CDR2 is SFDVKD.

Here the CDR3 DNA reads TGTGCCAGCTCACCTGCGTCGGGACAGGGAGGTTCACCCCTCCACTTT. This sequence encodes CASSPASGQGGSPLHF. J is TRBJ1-6 and V is TRBV18, with 9 positions matching TRBD1. The CDR3 is 16 amino acids. J lost 9 bases, V lost 3 bases, and 9 bases had no gene match. Germline V gene sequence: CDR1 KGHSH, CDR2 LQKENI.